A selection of T cell receptor beta chains follows, all from one sample in a study of post-analysis software for immune sequencing data. TCRdb redid the calling of the PCR reads with MiXCR, one entry per CDR3 protein. The sample holds more than 450,000 distinct CDR3 sequences, around 44% seen once. Sequencing was performed on blood. The receptors come from a girl aged 5 to 17 with multiple sclerosis. CDR3s include the opening cysteine and the closing phenylalanine or tryptophan. The order of the fields is D gene, clone size, V gene, J gene, CDR3 protein, CDR3 DNA. The D gene is left open where the match is weak. Only part of the rows carry a size: once, few, many, or a class if the clone is expanded.

d_gene: -; abundance: few; v_gene: TRBV21-1; j_gene: TRBJ2-3; CDR3aa: CASSQLGSRSTDTQYF; CDR3nt: TGTGCCAGCAGCCAGCTCGGGAGTCGGAGTACAGATACGCAGTATTTT
d_gene: -; abundance: few; v_gene: TRBV4-1; j_gene: TRBJ2-3; CDR3aa: CASSHPKGSEAFTDTQYF; CDR3nt: TGCGCCAGCAGCCACCCTAAGGGTAGCGAGGCGTTCACAGATACGCAGTATTTT
d_gene: -; abundance: -; v_gene: TRBV20-1; j_gene: TRBJ1-2; CDR3aa: CSARDQGTYGYTF; CDR3nt: TGCAGTGCTAGAGATCAGGGTACCTATGGCTACACCTTC
d_gene: TRBD1; abundance: few; v_gene: TRBV7-9; j_gene: TRBJ2-7; CDR3aa: CASSHRQGRNYEQYF; CDR3nt: TGTGCCAGCAGCCATCGACAGGGGAGGAACTACGAGCAGTACTTC
d_gene: TRBD1; abundance: -; v_gene: TRBV12-3/TRBV12-4; j_gene: TRBJ1-1; CDR3aa: CAGSLASTGGFVGNTEAFF; CDR3nt: TGTGCCGGCAGTTTAGCGTCTACAGGGGGCTTTGTCGGGAACACTGAAGCTTTCTTT
d_gene: -; abundance: -; v_gene: TRBV4-1; j_gene: TRBJ1-1; CDR3aa: CASSLRGSWDTEAFF; CDR3nt: TGCGCCAGCAGCCTAAGGGGCAGCTGGGACACTGAAGCTTTCTTT
d_gene: TRBD2; abundance: -; v_gene: TRBV4-2; j_gene: TRBJ2-5; CDR3aa: CASSAQEREAGETQYF; CDR3nt: TGTGCCAGCAGCGCCCAGGAGCGGGAGGCGGGAGAGACCCAGTACTTC
d_gene: -; abundance: -; v_gene: TRBV14; j_gene: TRBJ2-5; CDR3aa: CASSPPSYQETQYF; CDR3nt: TGTGCCAGCAGCCCTCCATCGTACCAAGAGACCCAGTACTTC
d_gene: -; abundance: few; v_gene: TRBV7-2; j_gene: TRBJ2-1; CDR3aa: CASSLSGVGEQFF; CDR3nt: TGTGCCAGCAGCTTATCTGGCGTAGGTGAGCAGTTCTTC
d_gene: TRBD1; abundance: -; v_gene: TRBV6-5; j_gene: TRBJ2-5; CDR3aa: CASSPDRGETQYF; CDR3nt: TGTGCCAGCAGCCCGGACAGGGGGGAGACCCAGTACTTC
d_gene: TRBD1; abundance: -; v_gene: TRBV20-1; j_gene: TRBJ2-7; CDR3aa: CSARDVQGYEQYF; CDR3nt: TGCAGTGCTAGAGACGTACAGGGGTACGAGCAGTACTTC
d_gene: TRBD2; abundance: once; v_gene: TRBV7-9; j_gene: TRBJ2-5; CDR3aa: CASIPPMGLAGGETQYF; CDR3nt: TGTGCCAGCATCCCCCCTATGGGACTAGCGGGAGGAGAGACCCAGTACTTC
d_gene: -; abundance: once; v_gene: TRBV7-8; j_gene: TRBJ2-7; CDR3aa: CASSLRGPSSYEQYF; CDR3nt: TGTGCCAGCAGCCTACGAGGCCCGAGCTCCTACGAGCAGTACTTC
d_gene: TRBD2; abundance: -; v_gene: TRBV11-3; j_gene: TRBJ2-3; CDR3aa: CASSKPLAGDDTQYF; CDR3nt: TGTGCCAGCAGCAAACCTCTAGCGGGAGACGATACGCAGTATTTT
d_gene: -; abundance: many; v_gene: TRBV5-1; j_gene: TRBJ2-7; CDR3aa: CASSLDGPYEQYF; CDR3nt: TGTGCCAGCAGCTTAGACGGGCCCTACGAGCAGTACTTC
d_gene: -; abundance: -; v_gene: TRBV7-7; j_gene: TRBJ2-3; CDR3aa: CASSPMTGTDMQYF; CDR3nt: TGTGCTAGCAGCCCGATGACAGGAACGGATATGCAGTATTTT
d_gene: -; abundance: -; v_gene: TRBV6-4; j_gene: TRBJ2-1; CDR3aa: CASSDGGGAYNEQFF; CDR3nt: TGTGCCAGCAGTGACGGTGGAGGGGCCTACAATGAGCAGTTCTTC
d_gene: -; abundance: -; v_gene: TRBV5-1; j_gene: TRBJ2-1; CDR3aa: CASSLGHLNEQFF; CDR3nt: TGCGCCAGCAGCTTAGGTCACCTCAATGAGCAGTTCTTC
d_gene: TRBD2; abundance: -; v_gene: TRBV7-2; j_gene: TRBJ2-7; CDR3aa: CASSSRTSGGHPYEQYF; CDR3nt: TGTGCCAGCAGCAGCCGGACTAGCGGGGGACATCCCTACGAGCAGTACTTC
d_gene: -; abundance: -; v_gene: TRBV12-3/TRBV12-4; j_gene: TRBJ1-2; CDR3aa: CASSPRPALRGYTF; CDR3nt: TGTGCCAGCAGCCCTAGACCGGCGCTAAGGGGCTACACCTTC
d_gene: -; abundance: few; v_gene: TRBV24-1; j_gene: TRBJ2-7; CDR3aa: CATSDSGPLSYEQYF; CDR3nt: TGTGCCACCAGTGATTCAGGCCCACTCTCCTACGAGCAGTACTTC
d_gene: TRBD2; abundance: -; v_gene: TRBV20-1; j_gene: TRBJ2-7; CDR3aa: CSARLGLAYEQYF; CDR3nt: TGCAGTGCTAGGTTGGGACTAGCCTACGAGCAGTACTTC
d_gene: -; abundance: -; v_gene: TRBV20-1; j_gene: TRBJ2-4; CDR3aa: CSARSGTRTTRSKNIQYF; CDR3nt: TGCAGTGCTAGATCCGGCACGAGAACAACCCGGTCCAAAAACATTCAGTACTTC
d_gene: -; abundance: few; v_gene: TRBV6-2/TRBV6-3; j_gene: TRBJ2-1; CDR3aa: CASSYPGEQFF; CDR3nt: TGTGCCAGCAGTTACCCAGGGGAGCAGTTCTTC
d_gene: -; abundance: -; v_gene: TRBV29-1; j_gene: TRBJ1-1; CDR3aa: CSVDWIGQPNTEAFF; CDR3nt: TGCAGCGTTGATTGGATCGGACAACCGAACACTGAAGCTTTCTTT
d_gene: -; abundance: -; v_gene: TRBV5-1; j_gene: TRBJ2-3; CDR3aa: CASSSSLPNLADTQYF; CDR3nt: TGCGCCAGCAGCTCCTCCCTCCCGAATCTGGCAGATACGCAGTATTTT
d_gene: TRBD2; abundance: -; v_gene: TRBV24-1; j_gene: TRBJ2-1; CDR3aa: CATSDPWTSGGSGEQFF; CDR3nt: TGTGCCACCAGTGACCCCTGGACTAGCGGGGGATCGGGTGAGCAGTTCTTC
d_gene: -; abundance: -; v_gene: TRBV11-3; j_gene: TRBJ1-1; CDR3aa: CASSLAGIAFF; CDR3nt: TGTGCCAGCAGCTTGGCAGGGATAGCTTTCTTT
d_gene: TRBD1; abundance: -; v_gene: TRBV5-1; j_gene: TRBJ1-2; CDR3aa: CASSPKTGNGYTF; CDR3nt: TGCGCCAGCAGCCCTAAGACAGGGAATGGCTACACCTTC
d_gene: -; abundance: once; v_gene: TRBV3-1; j_gene: TRBJ2-5; CDR3aa: CASSQEVLAETQYF; CDR3nt: TGTGCCAGCAGCCAAGAGGTTCTGGCGGAGACCCAGTACTTC
d_gene: TRBD2; abundance: -; v_gene: TRBV5-1; j_gene: TRBJ2-1; CDR3aa: CASSFSGTGNEQFF; CDR3nt: TGCGCCAGCAGCTTTAGCGGGACCGGCAATGAGCAGTTCTTC
d_gene: TRBD1; abundance: few; v_gene: TRBV20-1; j_gene: TRBJ2-1; CDR3aa: CSAPDRAANYNEQFF; CDR3nt: TGCAGTGCTCCAGACAGGGCCGCTAACTACAATGAGCAGTTCTTC
d_gene: TRBD1; abundance: few; v_gene: TRBV20-1; j_gene: TRBJ2-5; CDR3aa: CSATRTGGETQYF; CDR3nt: TGCAGTGCTACTCGCACAGGGGGAGAGACCCAGTACTTC
d_gene: -; abundance: -; v_gene: TRBV6-4; j_gene: TRBJ1-2; CDR3aa: CASSLEGSSNYGYTF; CDR3nt: TGTGCCAGCAGCCTCGAAGGAAGTTCCAACTATGGCTACACCTTC
d_gene: TRBD1; abundance: -; v_gene: TRBV6-6; j_gene: TRBJ1-2; CDR3aa: CASSYTDRVNYGYTF; CDR3nt: TGTGCCAGCAGTTATACGGACAGGGTAAACTATGGCTACACCTTC
d_gene: -; abundance: few; v_gene: TRBV7-2; j_gene: TRBJ1-4; CDR3aa: CASSLGQQEKLFF; CDR3nt: TGTGCCAGCAGCTTAGGACAGCAAGAAAAACTGTTTTTT
d_gene: TRBD2; abundance: -; v_gene: TRBV27; j_gene: TRBJ2-4; CDR3aa: CASLPGGGVLKQYF; CDR3nt: TGTGCCAGCCTCCCGGGCGGGGGGGTCCTCAAGCAGTACTTC
d_gene: -; abundance: -; v_gene: TRBV6-4; j_gene: TRBJ2-1; CDR3aa: CASSDIGVPYNEQFF; CDR3nt: TGTGCCAGCAGTGACATAGGGGTTCCCTACAATGAGCAGTTCTTC
d_gene: TRBD2; abundance: -; v_gene: TRBV11-2; j_gene: TRBJ2-1; CDR3aa: CASSNGTSGVYNEQFF; CDR3nt: TGTGCCAGCAGCAATGGGACTAGCGGGGTGTACAATGAGCAGTTCTTC
d_gene: TRBD2; abundance: -; v_gene: TRBV12-3/TRBV12-4; j_gene: TRBJ2-7; CDR3aa: CASRRLAGGLEQYF; CDR3nt: TGTGCCAGCAGAAGACTAGCGGGAGGCCTCGAGCAGTACTTC
d_gene: TRBD1; abundance: few; v_gene: TRBV12-3/TRBV12-4; j_gene: TRBJ1-2; CDR3aa: CASGQGSYGYTF; CDR3nt: TGTGCCAGCGGACAGGGAAGTTATGGCTACACCTTC
d_gene: -; abundance: few; v_gene: TRBV20-1; j_gene: TRBJ2-7; CDR3aa: CSARNRTALSDEQYF; CDR3nt: TGCAGTGCTAGAAACCGGACAGCTCTTAGCGACGAGCAGTACTTC
d_gene: -; abundance: few; v_gene: TRBV24-1; j_gene: TRBJ2-5; CDR3aa: CATSRYGTFEQETQYF; CDR3nt: TGTGCCACCAGTCGCTACGGGACTTTCGAACAAGAGACCCAGTACTTC